This TCR beta chain was recorded in a study of Graves' ophthalmopathy and Graves' hyperthyroidism. This clonotype was seen many times. The antigen is undetermined. Amplification of TCR beta CDR3 regions used RNA transcripts. HTBI-primed first-round RT-PCR preceded second-round multiplex PCR. Each CDR3 protein gets one entry after TCRdb re-called the multiplex PCR reads with MiXCR. Of over a million distinct CDR3 sequences in the sample, roughly two fifths are singletons; the top ten hold 11%. V gave up 3 bases and J gave up 6 bases, with 8 bases separating them. The length of the CDR3 is 12 residues. Germline V gene sequence: CDR1 SEHNR, CDR2 FQNEAQ (reference sequence). The study, taken as a whole, reports: The majority of expanded thyroid clonotypes above 0.001 frequency also occurred in blood.

This TCR came from an adult man with Graves' hyperthyroidism. The rearrangement uses TRBV7-9 and TRBJ1-1, with D tentatively TRBD1 (6 bases). The sample comprised peripheral blood or thyroid tissue (not recorded which). The DNA for the CDR3 is TGTGCCAGCAGCTTGGAGGGGGCTGAAGCTTTCTTT. It codes for CASSLEGAEAFF.